The present TCR beta chain was sequenced within a study of T cell responses to AZD1222 COVID-19 vaccine. CDR3 length equals 16 residues. CDR1 and CDR2 (germline): SGDLS, YYNGEE. Between the trimmed V and J ends, which lost 2 bases and 4 bases, there was a span of 18 bases. Generated by immunoSEQ multiplex PCR, the TCRdb table keeps only in-frame clones and is missing some. This table has about 120,000 clones, 87% appearing once. The specimen comprised peripheral blood, sampled on day 0 of AZD1222 vaccination. The genes are TRBV9 and TRBJ2-5, with D unresolved. This clonotype originated in an adult in good health. In DNA form, the CDR3 reads TGTGCCAGCAGCGTCGGCTTTGGGGATTTCGGAGAGACCCAGTACTTC. Translated, it gives CASSVGFGDFGETQYF. Drawing the rest from reference TRBV9 and TRBJ2-5, the complete variable domain is DSGVTQTPKHLITATGQRVTLRCSPRSGDLSVYWYQQSLDQGLQFLIQYYNGEERAKGNILERFSAQQFPDLHSELNLSSLELGDSALYFCASSVGFGDFGETQYFGPGTRLLVL.